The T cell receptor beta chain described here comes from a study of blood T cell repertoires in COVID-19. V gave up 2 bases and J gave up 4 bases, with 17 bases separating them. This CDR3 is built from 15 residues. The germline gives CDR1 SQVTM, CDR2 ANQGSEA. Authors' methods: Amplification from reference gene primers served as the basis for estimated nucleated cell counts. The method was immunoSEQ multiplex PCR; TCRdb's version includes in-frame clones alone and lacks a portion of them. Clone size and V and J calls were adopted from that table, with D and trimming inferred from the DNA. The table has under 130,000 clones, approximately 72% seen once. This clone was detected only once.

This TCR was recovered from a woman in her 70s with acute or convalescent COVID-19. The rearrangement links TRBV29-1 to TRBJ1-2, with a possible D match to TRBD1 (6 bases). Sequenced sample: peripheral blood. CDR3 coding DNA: TGCAGCGTTGAAAGCAGGGGCGAAACTGGCTATGGCTACACCTTC. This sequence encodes CSVESRGETGYGYTF.